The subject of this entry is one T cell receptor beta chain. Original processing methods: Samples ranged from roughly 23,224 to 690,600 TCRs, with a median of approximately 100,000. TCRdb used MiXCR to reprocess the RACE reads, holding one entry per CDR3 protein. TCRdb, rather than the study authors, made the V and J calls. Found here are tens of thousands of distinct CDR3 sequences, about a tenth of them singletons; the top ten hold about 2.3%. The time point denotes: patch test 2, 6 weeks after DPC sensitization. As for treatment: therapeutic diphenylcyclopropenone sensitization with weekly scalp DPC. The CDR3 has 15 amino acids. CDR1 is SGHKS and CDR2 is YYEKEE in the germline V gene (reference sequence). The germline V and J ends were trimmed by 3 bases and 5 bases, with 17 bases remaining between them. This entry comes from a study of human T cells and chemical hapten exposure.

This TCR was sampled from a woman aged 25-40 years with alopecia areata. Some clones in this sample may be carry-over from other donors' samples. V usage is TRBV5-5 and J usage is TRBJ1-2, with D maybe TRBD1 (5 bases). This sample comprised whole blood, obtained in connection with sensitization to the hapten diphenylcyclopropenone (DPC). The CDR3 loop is CASSSGDAAVYGYTF. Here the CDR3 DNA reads TGTGCCAGCAGCTCCGGGGACGCAGCCGTATATGGCTACACCTTC.